The 29 T cell receptor beta chains below were found in one sample sequenced in a study of shared clonotypes between healthy human individuals. TCRdb's copy holds only in-frame clones and misses some; the assay was immunoSEQ multiplex PCR. The data show around 700,000 clones, about 80% seen once. Sequences were obtained from memory CD4+ T cells sorted from blood. As for subset: CD45RA-negative fraction. The origin of the receptors is a woman aged 25 to 45 in good health.

The chain couples TRBV6-6 to TRBJ2-5; TRBD2 matches 15 bases. The J call is uncertain, as TRBJ2-7 better fits the DNA end. This CDR3 comprises 16 residues. The germline V gene encodes CDR1 MNHNY and CDR2 SVGAGI (reference sequence). The CDR3 reads CATRTSGRGKSLEQYF. The CDR3 region has the DNA TGTGCCACCCGGACTAGCGGGAGGGGGAAGTCTCTCGAGCAGTACTTC.

This clone showed up just a few times. This chain uses TRBV7-9 with TRBJ1-1; D remains unclear. Germline V gene lookup returns CDR1 SEHNR and CDR2 FQNEAQ (reference sequence). The CDR3 runs 15 residues. V was clipped by 1 base and J by 1 base, with 10 bases between them. The CDR3 reads CASSLGSHRNTEAFF. The CDR3 DNA sequence: TGTGCCAGCAGCTTAGGGTCCCACCGGAACACTGAAGCTTTCTTT.

The V and J genes are TRBV5-1 and TRBJ2-2; 9 positions match TRBD1. Looked up from germline, CDR1 is SGHRS and CDR2 is YFSETQ. The junction had 4 bases not matched to a gene; V was cut back by 7 bases and J by 0 bases. The CDR3 contains 15 residues. The CDR3 DNA is TGCGCCAGCGGAAGGGACAGGGCGAACACCGGGGAGCTGTTTTTT. It is translated as CASGRDRANTGELFF.

The chain couples TRBV28 to TRBJ2-5, with TRBD2 identical over 13 bases. The ends lost 2 bases at V and 5 bases at J; junction bases unmatched: 5. Germline V lookup: CDR1 MDHEN, CDR2 SYDVKM. This CDR3 has 16 residues. Here the CDR3 reads CASSLLGLAGVETQYF. The CDR3 nucleotides read TGTGCCAGCAGTTTACTTGGACTAGCGGGAGTGGAGACCCAGTACTTC. The entire variable domain, with the rest obtained from reference TRBV28 and TRBJ2-5, is as follows: DVKVTQSSRYLVKRTGEKVFLECVQDMDHENMFWYRQDPGLGLRLIYFSYDVKMKEKGDIPEGYSVSREKKERFSLILESASTNQTSMYLCASSLLGLAGVETQYFGPGTRLLVL.

A note on this clone: Distinct nucleotide sequences in the sample also encode this CDR3. This chain uses TRBV5-1 with TRBJ2-3, with 9 bases aligning to TRBD1. The CDR3 length is 15 residues. The J segment lost 2 bases and the V segment lost 4 bases, leaving 5 bases of the junction unmatched. Germline V CDR1 and CDR2: SGHRS, YFSETQ. This CDR3 reads CASSRGDRDTDTQYF. CDR3 sequence (DNA): TGCGCCAGCAGCCGGGGGGACAGGGACACAGATACGCAGTATTTT.

V usage is TRBV28 and J usage is TRBJ1-1; D is unclear. Trimming took 3 bases from V and 10 from J, leaving 15 bases between them. Germline assignment: CDR1 MDHEN and CDR2 SYDVKM. The CDR3 runs to 13 residues. In nucleotides, the CDR3 is TGTGCCAGCAGTTTCGAACCTCGTGGCGGAGCTTTCTTT. Its translation is CASSFEPRGGAFF. The whole variable domain, remainder taken from reference TRBV28 and TRBJ1-1, is DVKVTQSSRYLVKRTGEKVFLECVQDMDHENMFWYRQDPGLGLRLIYFSYDVKMKEKGDIPEGYSVSREKKERFSLILESASTNQTSMYLCASSFEPRGGAFFGQGTRLTVV.

V gene TRBV6-1 combines with J gene TRBJ2-7; D gene unclear. V lost 1 base and J lost 6, with 16 bases in between. Germline loops: CDR1 MNHNS, CDR2 SASEGT. CDR3 length: 15 residues. This CDR3 is CASSEGGAQWGEQYF. The CDR3 nucleotides are TGTGCCAGCAGTGAAGGGGGTGCCCAGTGGGGCGAGCAGTACTTC.

This chain connects TRBV19 to TRBJ2-3; tentative D call: TRBD1 (5 bases). Germline-derived CDR1 and CDR2 are LNHDA and SQIVND (reference sequence). The germline V and J ends were trimmed by 5 bases and 4 bases, with 13 bases remaining between them. There are 14 residues in the CDR3. DNA of the CDR3: TGTGCCAGTAGTCCTTCCAGGGTTGCAGATACGCAGTATTTT. The encoded protein is CASSPSRVADTQYF.

Note on this clone: A read error is likely here: a far larger clone is one base away. The same CDR3 is also encoded by other DNA sequences in this sample. The V and J genes are TRBV28 and TRBJ2-1; the match to TRBD2 covers 8 bases. Germline CDR1 reads MDHEN; CDR2 reads SYDVKM. The CDR3 is 17 residues long. CDR3 bases: TGTGCCAGCACTTCCAGCGGGAGTCCCAGCTCCTACAATGAGCAATTCTTC. This gives the protein CASTSSGSPSSYNEQFF. Drawing the rest from reference TRBV28 and TRBJ2-1, the complete variable domain is DVKVTQSSRYLVKRTGEKVFLECVQDMDHENMFWYRQDPGLGLRLIYFSYDVKMKEKGDIPEGYSVSREKKERFSLILESASTNQTSMYLCASTSSGSPSSYNEQFFGPGTRLTVL.

J is TRBJ2-1 and V is TRBV20-1; D gene uncertain. The ends were cut back, 7 bases at V and 4 bases at J, with 5 bases in the middle. CDR1 is DFQATT and CDR2 is SNEGSKA in the germline V gene (reference sequence). The CDR3 length is 10 residues. CDR3 protein: CSVGYNEQFF. The CDR3 DNA is TGCAGTGTGGGTTACAATGAGCAGTTCTTC.

This clone was counted a few times. This chain joins TRBV7-2 and TRBJ2-2, with 7 bases identical to TRBD1. The length of the CDR3 is 14 residues. CDR1 and CDR2 from the germline V gene are SGHTA and FQGNSA. V gave up 3 bases and J gave up 5 bases; unmatched junction bases: 3. As DNA, the CDR3 is TGTGCCAGCAGCTTTACAGGGGTAACCGGGGAGCTGTTTTTT. Protein product: CASSFTGVTGELFF.

This clone occurred a few times. The chain has TRBV5-6 and TRBJ2-1, with 9 bases lining up with TRBD1. This CDR3 is built from 15 residues. The V gene end was trimmed by 5 bases and the J gene end by 5 bases; junction bases not matched to a gene: 8. Per germline, CDR1 SGHDT and CDR2 YYEEEE. CDR3 nucleotides: TGTGCCAGCAGTATCCCCGGGACAGGGAACAATGAGCAGTTCTTC. Translation gives CASSIPGTGNNEQFF.

The chain has TRBV2 and TRBJ1-2; 8 positions match TRBD1. Losses at the gene ends were 6 bases for V and 8 bases for J; bases not matched to a gene: 2. The CDR3 is 11 residues long. CDR1 and CDR2 (germline): SNHLY, FYNNEI. Here the CDR3 DNA reads TGTGCCAGCAGCGACAGGGGCGGCTACACCTTC. Residues: CASSDRGGYTF.

This sequence joins TRBV14 and TRBJ2-7; 10 nucleotides line up with TRBD2. This CDR3 region has 18 residues. J lost 3 bases, V lost 1 base, and 12 bases had no gene match. CDR1 and CDR2 from the germline V gene are SGHDN and FVKESK. The DNA for the CDR3 is TGTGCCAGCAGCCAAGGAAGGGCTAGCGGGAGTTTAATCTACGAGCAGTACTTC. This sequence encodes CASSQGRASGSLIYEQYF. Together with reference TRBV14 and TRBJ2-7, the CDR3 gives the full variable domain: EAGVTQFPSHSVIEKGQTVTLRCDPISGHDNLYWYRRVMGKEIKFLLHFVKESKQDESGMPNNRFLAERTGGTYSTLKVQPAELEDSGVYFCASSQGRASGSLIYEQYFGPGTRLTVT.

The sample holds one count of this clone. This rearrangement joins TRBV20-1 to TRBJ2-7; D possibly matches TRBD1 or TRBD2 (5 bases each). The CDR3 consists of 11 residues. V lost 8 bases, J lost 2 bases, and 10 bases lay in between. Germline-derived CDR1 and CDR2 are DFQATT and SNEGSKA (reference sequence). The DNA of the CDR3 is TGCAGTATCCGGGACCCCTACGAGCAGTACTTC. It codes for CSIRDPYEQYF.

To note about this clone: A much larger clone differs from this one at a single base, so this may be a read error. Within the sample, other DNA sequences also encode this same CDR3. The V gene is TRBV7-2, the J gene TRBJ2-7; D is possibly TRBD1 (5 bases). Germline CDR1 and CDR2: SGHTA and FQGNSA. V lost 2 bases and J 2 bases, leaving 7 bases between the germline ends. This CDR3 is 13 amino acids long. The CDR3 region is CASSLQGAYEQYF. CDR3 DNA sequence: TGTGCCAGCAGCTTACAGGGCGCCTACGAGCAGTACTTC.

As concerns this clone: Other DNA sequences in this sample translate to the same CDR3. This chain joins TRBV5-1 and TRBJ2-7; no clear D gene. Germline values: CDR1 SGHRS, CDR2 YFSETQ. Trimming removed 4 bases from V and 2 bases from J, with 4 bases in between. This CDR3 has 11 amino acids. The CDR3 loop reads CASSAAYEQYF. The DNA for the CDR3 is TGCGCCAGCAGCGCGGCCTACGAGCAGTACTTC.

The gene calls are TRBV10-3 and TRBJ2-7, with D possibly matching TRBD2 (5 bases). The V and J ends lost 4 bases and 2 bases respectively, with 9 bases between them. Germline CDR1 ENHRY, CDR2 SYGVKD. This CDR3 comprises 13 residues. Here the CDR3 DNA reads TGTGCCATCAGTGTAACTAGTGCCTACGAGCAGTACTTC. Amino acid sequence: CAISVTSAYEQYF.

This rearrangement joins TRBV6-6 to TRBJ2-7; 16 bases agree with TRBD2. CDR1 and CDR2 from the germline V gene are MNHNY and SVGAGI (reference sequence). V lost 6 bases, J lost 5 bases, and 4 bases stayed unmatched. The CDR3 is 15 amino acids. CDR3 coding DNA: TGTGCCAGCAGGAGGGGGACTAGCGGGAGGGACGAGCAGTACTTC. Protein product: CASRRGTSGRDEQYF.

The chain is built from TRBV30 and TRBJ1-1; D is perhaps TRBD1 (5 bases). Germline CDR1 GTSNPN, CDR2 SVGIG (reference sequence). The germline V and J ends were trimmed by 2 bases and 8 bases, with 9 bases remaining between them. CDR3 length equals 11 residues. CDR3: CAWSTGPEAFF. The CDR3 nucleotides are TGTGCCTGGAGTACGGGACCCGAAGCTTTCTTT.

V usage is TRBV7-9 and J usage is TRBJ1-5; no clear D. The CDR3 has 14 residues. The V end was cut by 5 bases, the J end by 4 bases, with 12 bases between. Germline loops: CDR1 SEHNR, CDR2 FQNEAQ (reference sequence). In nucleotides, the CDR3 is TGTGCCAGCAGCCCAGTGGGGAAAAATCAGCCCCAGCATTTT. Protein product: CASSPVGKNQPQHF.

The chain combines TRBV29-1 with TRBJ1-3; D may be TRBD1 (6 bases). The length of the CDR3 is 15 residues. Trimming removed 4 bases at V and 3 bases at J, with 16 bases between. The germline gives CDR1 SQVTM, CDR2 ANQGSEA. CDR3 region: CSVGSDRPSGNTIYF. The CDR3 DNA sequence: TGCAGCGTTGGTTCTGACAGGCCAAGTGGAAACACCATATATTTT.

The genes are TRBV27 and TRBJ1-5; D is uncertain. Germline lookup yields CDR1 MNHEY and CDR2 SMNVEV (reference sequence). Trimming left V 1 base short and J 3 bases short, with 7 bases between. CDR3 length: 14 amino acids. The CDR3 region has the DNA TGTGCCAGCAGTTTATGGGCCTCCAATCAGCCCCAGCATTTT. Its protein product is CASSLWASNQPQHF.

This chain connects TRBV5-1 to TRBJ2-3; 9 bases are shared with TRBD2. Per the germline V gene, CDR1 is SGHRS and CDR2 is YFSETQ. The CDR3 runs to 15 residues. J gave up 2 bases and V 4 bases, and 5 bases lay outside the gene matches. CDR3 amino acids: CASSQRTSDTDTQYF. The CDR3 DNA reads TGCGCCAGCAGCCAAAGGACTAGCGACACAGATACGCAGTATTTT.

V usage is TRBV6-5 and J usage is TRBJ2-2, with TRBD2 matching 7 bases. The CDR3 totals 15 residues. Germline loops: CDR1 MNHEY, CDR2 SVGAGI. J lost 4 bases, V lost 5 bases, and 7 bases had no gene match. The DNA for the CDR3 is TGTGCCAGCAGTGCCTTCTCTAGCGGCACCGGGGAGCTGTTTTTT. Translated, it gives CASSAFSSGTGELFF.

The chain has TRBV21-1 and TRBJ2-2; the DNA was not used to check the table's D call, TRBD1. TRBV21-1 is labeled a pseudogene. The CDR3 runs 18 residues. CDR3 nucleotide sequence: TGTGCCAGCAGCAAAAGGGACAGCCAGTCATACAACACCGGGGAGCTGTTTTTT. Translation gives CASSKRDSQSYNTGELFF.

The CDR3 reads CASSSQDRGAFF. CDR3 sequence (DNA): TGCGCCAGCAGCTCCCAGGACCGGGGGGCTTTCTTT. This chain links TRBV5-1 with TRBJ1-1, with D possibly matching TRBD1 (5 bases). CDR1 and CDR2 (germline): SGHRS, YFSETQ. Trimming took off 3 bases at V and 11 bases at J, with 14 bases between the two ends. CDR3 length: 12 amino acids.

The chain is built from TRBV5-1 and TRBJ2-1; 8 bases map to TRBD1. The germline V gene encodes CDR1 SGHRS and CDR2 YFSETQ. CDR3 length: 14 residues. With V trimmed by 3 bases and J by 5 bases, 4 bases remained unmatched. The CDR3 region has the DNA TGCGCCAGCAGCTCCGGACAGGGCCACAATGAGCAGTTCTTC. Translated, it gives CASSSGQGHNEQFF.

The gene calls are TRBV5-1 and TRBJ2-1; D may correspond to TRBD1 or TRBD2 (5 bases each). Germline V lookup: CDR1 SGHRS, CDR2 YFSETQ. The CDR3 loop spans 15 amino acids. Trimming pared 9 bases from V and 3 bases from J, leaving 19 bases between. The CDR3 reads CATAKDSGSYNEQFF. DNA of the CDR3: TGCGCCACCGCGAAAGACAGTGGGAGCTACAATGAGCAGTTCTTC.